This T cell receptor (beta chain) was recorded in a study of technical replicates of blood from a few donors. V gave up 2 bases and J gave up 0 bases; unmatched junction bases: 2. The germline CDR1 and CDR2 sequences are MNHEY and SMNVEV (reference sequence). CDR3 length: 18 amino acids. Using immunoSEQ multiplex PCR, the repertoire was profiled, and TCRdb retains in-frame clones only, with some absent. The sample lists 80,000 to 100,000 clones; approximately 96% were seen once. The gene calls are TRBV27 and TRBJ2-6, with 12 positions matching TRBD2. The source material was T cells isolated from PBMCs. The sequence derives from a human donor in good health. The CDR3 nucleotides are TGTGCCAGCAGTTTAACTAGCGGGGGGTCCTCTGGGGCCAACGTCCTGACTTTC. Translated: CASSLTSGGSSGANVLTF.